This T cell receptor (beta chain) stems from a study of regulatory T cells in long-lasting Graves disease. Time point indicated: newly diagnosed GD, antithyroid drugs for less than 3 months. From RNA extracted from PBMCs, the TCR library was made. To make TCR beta libraries, researchers used iRepertoire HTBI primers and Arm-PCR of CDR3 regions. TCRdb redid the calling of the multiplex PCR reads with MiXCR, one entry per CDR3 protein. The sample lists about 620,000 distinct CDR3 sequences, roughly 15% occurring once. The CDR3 runs 9 residues. Germline V gene data show CDR1 as SGHKS and CDR2 as YYEKEE (reference sequence). V was clipped by 4 bases and J by 7 bases, with 0 bases between them. Separately, the same data were catalogued under a study of T cells in Graves' hyperthyroidism and ophthalmopathy.

The clonotype was recovered from a woman aged 30 to 39 with Graves disease. Sample: peripheral blood mononuclear cells (PBMCs), taken at new diagnosis, from a patient treated with antithyroid drugs. The gene calls are TRBV5-5 and TRBJ1-5, with D uncertain. CDR3 in amino acids: CASSQPQHF. DNA of the CDR3: TGTGCCAGCAGCCAGCCCCAGCATTTT.